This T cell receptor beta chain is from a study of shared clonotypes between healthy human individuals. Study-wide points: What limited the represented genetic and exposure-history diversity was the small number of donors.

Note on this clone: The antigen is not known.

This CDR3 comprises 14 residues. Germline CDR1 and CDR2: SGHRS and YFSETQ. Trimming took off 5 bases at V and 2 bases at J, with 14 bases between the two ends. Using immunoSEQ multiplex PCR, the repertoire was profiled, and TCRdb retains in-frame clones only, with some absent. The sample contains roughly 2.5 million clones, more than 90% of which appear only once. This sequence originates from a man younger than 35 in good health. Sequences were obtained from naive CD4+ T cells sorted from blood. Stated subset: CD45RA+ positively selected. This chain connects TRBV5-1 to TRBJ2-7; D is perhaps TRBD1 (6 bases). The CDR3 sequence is CASSRLDRTYEQYF. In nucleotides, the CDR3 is TGCGCCAGCAGTCGGCTGGACAGAACCTACGAGCAGTACTTC.